The rows below give T cell receptor beta chains drawn from one sample of a study. In TCRdb, the multiplex PCR reads were re-called with MiXCR into one record per CDR3 protein. This sample has 1,200 to 1,500 distinct CDR3 sequences, with roughly 19% found just once. Sequencing was carried out using naive CD4+ T cells sorted from blood. Every receptor here comes from a female donor with breast cancer. The CDR3 runs from the conserved cysteine through the conserved F or W. The D gene is left open where the match is weak. Clone size is given for some rows only: seen once, a few or many times, or a class if the clone is expanded.

D: NA; size: medium-sized; V: TRBV12-3/TRBV12-4; J: TRBJ1-2; DNA: TGTGCCAGCAGTTCGTTTCCCGGGGCTACCCATGGCTACACCTTC; CDR3: CASSSFPGATHGYTF
D: TRBD1; size: NA; V: TRBV12-3/TRBV12-4; J: TRBJ1-2; DNA: TGTGCCAGCAGTGGCGAAGGACAGGGGTATGGCTACACCTTC; CDR3: CASSGEGQGYGYTF
D: NA; size: medium-sized; V: TRBV12-3/TRBV12-4; J: TRBJ1-2; DNA: TGTGCCAGCAGTCAGACTAACTATGGCTACACCTTC; CDR3: CASSQTNYGYTF
D: TRBD1; size: NA; V: TRBV12-3/TRBV12-4; J: TRBJ1-2; DNA: TGTGCCAGCGTGGGGACAGGCTATGGCTACACCTTC; CDR3: CASVGTGYGYTF
D: NA; size: medium-sized; V: TRBV12-3/TRBV12-4; J: TRBJ1-2; DNA: TGTGCCAGCACTCCTGGACAGCACTATGGCTACACCTTC; CDR3: CASTPGQHYGYTF
D: TRBD1; size: medium-sized; V: TRBV12-3/TRBV12-4; J: TRBJ1-2; DNA: TGTGCCAGCAGTTTAGCGCTAGGACAGGGGCATGGCTACACCTTC; CDR3: CASSLALGQGHGYTF
D: TRBD1; size: medium-sized; V: TRBV12-3/TRBV12-4; J: TRBJ1-2; DNA: TGTGCCAGCAGTCCTCGGTCGGGACAGGGCAGCCTACACTATGGCTACACCTTC; CDR3: CASSPRSGQGSLHYGYTF
D: TRBD1; size: NA; V: TRBV12-3/TRBV12-4; J: TRBJ1-2; DNA: TGTGCCAGCAGTTTAGGACCGGGACAGGGGTATGGCTACACCTTC; CDR3: CASSLGPGQGYGYTF
D: NA; size: medium-sized; V: TRBV12-3/TRBV12-4; J: TRBJ1-2; DNA: TGTGCCAGCAGTTTATGGGAAGTTGCCCCTAACTATGGCTACACCTTC; CDR3: CASSLWEVAPNYGYTF
D: TRBD1; size: NA; V: TRBV12-3/TRBV12-4; J: TRBJ1-2; DNA: TGTGCCAGCAGCCAGACAGGGCAGAGCTATGGCTACACCTTC; CDR3: CASSQTGQSYGYTF
D: NA; size: medium-sized; V: TRBV12-3/TRBV12-4; J: TRBJ1-2; DNA: TGTGCCAGCAGTTTAGTCCAGAACTATGGCTACACCTTC; CDR3: CASSLVQNYGYTF
D: NA; size: NA; V: TRBV12-3/TRBV12-4; J: TRBJ1-2; DNA: TGTGCCAGCAGTTCTACTCAGGGTTCTTTCTCGGGAAATGGCTACACCTTC; CDR3: CASSSTQGSFSGNGYTF
D: TRBD1; size: medium-sized; V: TRBV12-3/TRBV12-4; J: TRBJ1-2; DNA: TGTGCCAGCAGTTTGGGACAGAACTATGGCTACACCTTC; CDR3: CASSLGQNYGYTF
D: TRBD1; size: medium-sized; V: TRBV12-3/TRBV12-4; J: TRBJ1-2; DNA: TGTGCCAGCAGTGGGACAGGGATACAGGATGGCTACACCTTC; CDR3: CASSGTGIQDGYTF
D: NA; size: medium-sized; V: TRBV12-3/TRBV12-4; J: TRBJ1-2; DNA: TGTGCCAGCAGCTCCACTAGACGGTACTACACCTTC; CDR3: CASSSTRRYYTF
D: NA; size: medium-sized; V: TRBV12-3/TRBV12-4; J: TRBJ1-2; DNA: TGTGCCAGCAGTTTTCTGTCTCCTTCTAACTATGGCTACACCTTC; CDR3: CASSFLSPSNYGYTF
D: TRBD1; size: large; V: TRBV12-3/TRBV12-4; J: TRBJ1-2; DNA: TGTGCCAGCAGTGGGGACAGTTATGGCTACACCTTC; CDR3: CASSGDSYGYTF
D: NA; size: medium-sized; V: TRBV12-3/TRBV12-4; J: TRBJ1-2; DNA: TGTGCCAGCAGTCGAGGAGGGTATGGCTACACCTTC; CDR3: CASSRGGYGYTF
D: NA; size: medium-sized; V: TRBV12-3/TRBV12-4; J: TRBJ1-2; DNA: TGTGCCAGCAGTTTAAACAGGGTCAACTATGGCTACACCTTC; CDR3: CASSLNRVNYGYTF
D: NA; size: medium-sized; V: TRBV12-3/TRBV12-4; J: TRBJ1-2; DNA: TGTGCCAGCGGATCAACAGTCGGGGAGGACTATGGCTACACCTTC; CDR3: CASGSTVGEDYGYTF
D: NA; size: medium-sized; V: TRBV12-3/TRBV12-4; J: TRBJ1-2; DNA: TGTGCCAGCAGTTTAGGGGTGGGCTATGGCTACACCTTC; CDR3: CASSLGVGYGYTF
D: TRBD1; size: medium-sized; V: TRBV12-3/TRBV12-4; J: TRBJ1-2; DNA: TGTGCCAGCGGTCGACAGGGGACGGATGGCTACACCTTC; CDR3: CASGRQGTDGYTF
D: TRBD1; size: large; V: TRBV12-3/TRBV12-4; J: TRBJ1-2; DNA: TGTGCCAGCGACAGGGTGAACTATGGCTACACCTTC; CDR3: CASDRVNYGYTF
D: NA; size: large; V: TRBV12-5; J: TRBJ1-2; DNA: TGTGCTAGTGGTTTTGGGTCTCACTATGGCTACACCTTC; CDR3: CASGFGSHYGYTF
D: TRBD1; size: few; V: TRBV12-3/TRBV12-4; J: TRBJ1-2; DNA: TGTGCCAGCGGACAGGGGAGGACTGGCTACACCTTC; CDR3: CASGQGRTGYTF
D: NA; size: few; V: TRBV12-3/TRBV12-4; J: TRBJ1-2; DNA: TGTGCCAGCAGCTCCGGGCCGTCTAACTATGGCTACACCTTC; CDR3: CASSSGPSNYGYTF
D: TRBD1; size: large; V: TRBV12-3/TRBV12-4; J: TRBJ1-2; DNA: TGTGCCAGCACCGAACAGGGGTATGGCTACACCTTC; CDR3: CASTEQGYGYTF
D: NA; size: medium-sized; V: TRBV12-3/TRBV12-4; J: TRBJ1-2; DNA: TGTGCCAGCAGACGGGACCCAGCGGACGGCTACACCTTC; CDR3: CASRRDPADGYTF
D: NA; size: medium-sized; V: TRBV12-3/TRBV12-4; J: TRBJ1-2; DNA: TGTGCCAGCAGTTTTGCACGGGGTGGCTACACCTTC; CDR3: CASSFARGGYTF
D: NA; size: medium-sized; V: TRBV12-3/TRBV12-4; J: TRBJ1-2; DNA: TGTGCCAGCAGTTTTCCCGAGATAGGCGATAACTATGGCTACACCTTC; CDR3: CASSFPEIGDNYGYTF
D: NA; size: medium-sized; V: TRBV12-3/TRBV12-4; J: TRBJ1-2; DNA: TGTGCCAGCAGCCCCTCCTCGTATGGCTACACCTTC; CDR3: CASSPSSYGYTF
D: NA; size: medium-sized; V: TRBV12-3/TRBV12-4; J: TRBJ1-2; DNA: TGTGCCAGCAGTTCTCAGGACAGTCCCGCTCTTGGCGGCTACACCTTC; CDR3: CASSSQDSPALGGYTF
D: TRBD1; size: NA; V: TRBV12-3/TRBV12-4; J: TRBJ1-2; DNA: TGTGCCAGCAGTAGACAGGGGACAGGCTACACCTTC; CDR3: CASSRQGTGYTF
D: NA; size: medium-sized; V: TRBV12-3/TRBV12-4; J: TRBJ1-2; DNA: TGTGCCAGCAGTGTCCTACAGTATGGGTATGGCTACACCTTC; CDR3: CASSVLQYGYGYTF
D: TRBD1; size: NA; V: TRBV12-3/TRBV12-4; J: TRBJ1-2; DNA: TGTGCCAGCAGCCAGACAGGGCCCTATGGCTACACCTTC; CDR3: CASSQTGPYGYTF
D: TRBD1; size: few; V: TRBV12-3/TRBV12-4; J: TRBJ1-2; DNA: TGTGCCAGCAATCCGGGACAGGGGCGGATCTATGGCTACACCTTC; CDR3: CASNPGQGRIYGYTF
D: TRBD1; size: medium-sized; V: TRBV12-3/TRBV12-4; J: TRBJ1-2; DNA: TGTGCCAGCAGTCCCGGGACAGGTGGGGACTACACCTTC; CDR3: CASSPGTGGDYTF
D: TRBD1; size: large; V: TRBV12-3/TRBV12-4; J: TRBJ1-2; DNA: TGTGCCAGCAGTCCCCGTGAGGGGACAGTCTATGGCTACACCTTC; CDR3: CASSPREGTVYGYTF
D: NA; size: NA; V: TRBV12-3/TRBV12-4; J: TRBJ1-2; DNA: TGTGCCAGCGGATCAACAGTCGAGGACGCGTATGGCTACACCTTC; CDR3: CASGSTVEDAYGYTF
D: NA; size: medium-sized; V: TRBV12-3/TRBV12-4; J: TRBJ1-2; DNA: TGTGCCAGCAGTTTTGTCGCCAGGGAACGTGGCTACACCTTC; CDR3: CASSFVARERGYTF
D: TRBD1; size: NA; V: TRBV12-3/TRBV12-4; J: TRBJ1-2; DNA: TGTGCCAGCAGTTTCGGGACAGAATTAGGCTACACCTTC; CDR3: CASSFGTELGYTF